The 21 T cell receptor beta chains below were found in one sample sequenced in a study of blood T cell repertoires in COVID-19. TCRdb keeps only in-frame clones here, not all; method: immunoSEQ multiplex PCR. The table shows about 150,000 clones, with about 87% occurring only once. The sequenced sample was peripheral blood. These receptor sequences come from a man in his 60s with COVID-19, enrolled during active disease.

This sequence joins TRBV7-9 and TRBJ1-1; perhaps TRBD1 as D (5 bases). Germline V CDR1 and CDR2: SEHNR, FQNEAQ (reference sequence). With 5 bases removed from V and 5 bases from J, the gap between germline ends came to 12 bases. The CDR3 spans 13 residues. DNA of the CDR3: TGTGCCAGCAGCCAACAGGCCCAAACTGAAGCTTTCTTT. Residues: CASSQQAQTEAFF.

The chain couples TRBV30 to TRBJ2-1; no definite D call. Germline lookup yields CDR1 GTSNPN and CDR2 SVGIG (reference sequence). The CDR3 runs to 12 residues. The V end was cut by 8 bases, the J end by 4 bases, with 12 bases between. The CDR3 spells CARDSRYNEQFF. CDR3 nucleotides: TGTGCCCGAGACTCTCGTTACAATGAGCAGTTCTTC.

The genes are TRBV19 and TRBJ2-1, with 13 bases matching TRBD2. V dropped 6 bases and J dropped 5; count of bases not matched to a gene: 4. The germline V gene encodes CDR1 LNHDA and CDR2 SQIVND (reference sequence). The CDR3 has 15 residues. CDR3 protein: CASSHTSGGDNEQFF. The CDR3 nucleotides are TGTGCCAGTAGCCATACTAGCGGGGGGGACAATGAGCAGTTCTTC.

The chain carries TRBV29-1 and TRBJ1-2, with a weak D call TRBD1 (6 bases). Germline CDR1 SQVTM, CDR2 ANQGSEA. Trimming removed 5 bases at V and 4 bases at J, with 23 bases between. The CDR3 has 16 residues. CDR3 nucleotides: TGCAGCGTTTCTGGCGGTAACACAGGGAACCTCTATGGCTACACCTTC. This gives the protein CSVSGGNTGNLYGYTF.

The chain joins TRBV7-2 to TRBJ1-5; perhaps TRBD1 as D (6 bases). The V and J ends lost 2 bases and 0 bases respectively, with 8 bases between them. The CDR3 extends over 15 amino acids. CDR1 is SGHTA and CDR2 is FQGNSA in the germline V gene. The CDR3 here is CASSLNRASNQPQHF. Written as DNA, the CDR3 is TGTGCCAGCAGCTTAAACAGGGCTAGCAATCAGCCCCAGCATTTT.

This clone was recorded only once. CDR3 residues: CASSEYSARQETQYF. The DNA for the CDR3 is TGCGCCAGCAGTGAGTATAGTGCCAGGCAAGAGACCCAGTACTTC. J is TRBJ2-5 and V is TRBV10-2; D remains ambiguous. This CDR3 region has 15 residues. The germline CDR1 and CDR2 sequences are WSHSY and SAAADI. V was trimmed by 1 base and J by 2 bases, leaving 11 bases between them.

This chain connects TRBV7-9 to TRBJ1-2, with TRBD1 as a possible D gene (5 bases). The V gene's germline CDR1 is SEHNR and CDR2 FQNEAQ (reference sequence). The V gene lost 1 base and the J gene lost 0 bases, with 9 bases spanning the gap. CDR3 length: 15 amino acids. CDR3 in DNA: TGTGCCAGCAGCTTAGGACAGCATACTAACTATGGCTACACCTTC. Amino acid sequence: CASSLGQHTNYGYTF.

V and J are TRBV9 and TRBJ1-1; D is possibly TRBD1 (6 bases). Germline-derived CDR1 and CDR2 are SGDLS and YYNGEE. Trimming took 4 bases from V and 4 from J, leaving 20 bases between them. The CDR3 is made up of 16 amino acids. The CDR3 nucleotides read TGTGCCAGCAGCCCACCCAGGGGACACTTGAGCACTGAAGCTTTCTTT. It codes for CASSPPRGHLSTEAFF.

The CDR3 nucleotides are TGCGCCAGCAGCCGAGACACCCCCCGGGACAGCTCTGGAAACACCATATATTTT. Protein sequence: CASSRDTPRDSSGNTIYF. This rearrangement joins TRBV4-3 to TRBJ1-3; the match to TRBD1 covers 7 bases. The trim removed 4 bases at V and 0 bases at J, leaving 12 bases unmatched. The germline gives CDR1 LGHNA, CDR2 YSLEER. The CDR3 covers 18 residues.

This clone has more than one count but fewer than ten. This chain joins TRBV11-2 and TRBJ1-5; D remains ambiguous. Germline CDR1 reads SGHAT; CDR2 reads FQNNGV. V was cut by 5 bases and J by 0 bases, with 8 bases left in between. The CDR3 extends over 14 amino acids. For the CDR3, the DNA is TGTGCCAGCAGCCGGACTTATAGCAATCAGCCCCAGCATTTT. This encodes CASSRTYSNQPQHF.

This clone was seen more than once but under ten times. The chain links TRBV18 to TRBJ2-5; 7 bases align to TRBD1. The length of the CDR3 is 13 residues. V trimming: 5 bases; J trimming: 5 bases; junction bases outside the gene matches: 5. CDR1 and CDR2 from the germline V gene are KGHSH and LQKENI. CDR3 residues: CASSYGQEETQYF. The CDR3 nucleotides read TGTGCCAGCTCATACGGACAGGAGGAGACCCAGTACTTC.

The chain carries TRBV10-3 and TRBJ1-5; D uncertain. This CDR3 spans 15 amino acids. The germline V gene has CDR1 ENHRY and CDR2 SYGVKD. V lost 2 bases, J lost 1 base, and 9 bases lay in between. CDR3: CAISERGGSNQPQHF. The CDR3 nucleotides read TGTGCCATCAGTGAGCGGGGTGGCAGCAATCAGCCCCAGCATTTT.

The rearrangement links TRBV7-9 to TRBJ2-3, with TRBD1 matching over 8 bases. CDR1 SEHNR and CDR2 FQNEAQ come from the germline V gene (reference sequence). The CDR3 contains 15 residues. V was clipped by 5 bases and J by 0 bases; unmatched bases: 4. The chain's CDR3 is CASSPRGLSTDTQYF. CDR3 nucleotides: TGTGCCAGCAGCCCCAGGGGGCTGAGCACAGATACGCAGTATTTT.

This chain uses TRBV18 with TRBJ2-7; TRBD2 aligns across 15 bases. The CDR3 covers 17 residues. After removal of 2 bases from V and 0 bases from J, the junction contained 2 bases not matched to a gene. Germline V gene lookup returns CDR1 KGHSH and CDR2 LQKENI. In nucleotides, the CDR3 is TGTGCCAGCTCACCAGGACTAGCGGGGGGGCCCTCCTACGAGCAGTACTTC. Protein sequence: CASSPGLAGGPSYEQYF. The whole variable domain, filled in from reference TRBV18 and TRBJ2-7, reads NAGVMQNPRHLVRRRGQEARLRCSPMKGHSHVYWYRQLPEEGLKFMVYLQKENIIDESGMPKERFSAEFPKEGPSILRIQQVVRGDSAAYFCASSPGLAGGPSYEQYFGPGTRLTVT.

The rearrangement uses TRBV5-1 and TRBJ2-1; D possibly corresponds to TRBD2 (6 bases). In germline, CDR1 is SGHRS, CDR2 YFSETQ. Trimming pared 0 bases from V and 8 bases from J, leaving 9 bases between. CDR3 length equals 13 residues. Written as DNA, the CDR3 is TGCGCCAGCAGCTTGGGGGGAGGCGATGAGCAGTTCTTC. Translation gives CASSLGGGDEQFF. Supplemented by reference TRBV5-1 and TRBJ2-1, the full variable domain reads KAGVTQTPRYLIKTRGQQVTLSCSPISGHRSVSWYQQTPGQGLQFLFEYFSETQRNKGNFPGRFSGRQFSNSRSEMNVSTLELGDSALYLCASSLGGGDEQFFGPGTRLTVL.

The chain recombines TRBV19 with TRBJ1-2; 7 bases line up with TRBD1. Trimming at V came to 5 bases and at J to 4 bases, leaving 13 bases not matched to a gene. Germline V lookup: CDR1 LNHDA, CDR2 SQIVND (reference sequence). This CDR3 is 16 amino acids long. The CDR3 sequence: CASSGRGTDIFYGYTF. The CDR3 DNA is TGTGCCAGTAGTGGCCGAGGGACAGACATATTCTATGGCTACACCTTC.

The chain carries TRBV5-8 and TRBJ2-2, with TRBD1 identical over 10 bases. Trimming removed 4 bases from V and 3 bases from J; junction bases left unmatched: 12. The CDR3 is made up of 18 amino acids. Germline assignment: CDR1 SGHTS and CDR2 YDEGEE. Here the CDR3 reads CASSPRQGATTYTGELFF. CDR3 nucleotides: TGTGCCAGCAGCCCCAGACAGGGGGCGACGACTTACACCGGGGAGCTGTTTTTT.

The rearrangement joins TRBV19 to TRBJ1-5; TRBD1 matches at 9 bases. The CDR3 length is 15 residues. Germline assignment: CDR1 LNHDA and CDR2 SQIVND (reference sequence). V shed 4 bases, J shed 3 bases, and the junction held 4 bases outside the gene matches. For the CDR3, the DNA is TGTGCCAGTAGTACAGACAGGGGGAACAATCAGCCCCAGCATTTT. Translating it yields CASSTDRGNNQPQHF.

With regard to this clone: In the same sample, other DNA sequences code for this CDR3. Written as DNA, the CDR3 is TGTGCCTGGAGCTCAGGGACCTACGAGCAGTACTTC. Residues: CAWSSGTYEQYF. The chain uses TRBV30 and TRBJ2-7; D perhaps matches TRBD1 (5 bases). The V end was cut by 3 bases, the J end by 2 bases, with 8 bases between. Germline lookup yields CDR1 GTSNPN and CDR2 SVGIG (reference sequence). The CDR3 is 12 residues long.

V and J are TRBV5-4 and TRBJ2-1, with 9 bases fitting TRBD2. Germline V gene lookup returns CDR1 SGHNT and CDR2 YYREEE (reference sequence). The ends lost 6 bases at V and 8 bases at J; junction bases unmatched: 6. The CDR3 runs 13 residues. DNA of the CDR3: TGTGCCAGCATGAGGACTAGCGCGGATGAGCAGTTCTTC. Translating it yields CASMRTSADEQFF.

The chain joins TRBV6-5 to TRBJ2-7, with 7 bases identical to TRBD1. CDR1 is MNHEY and CDR2 is SVGAGI in the germline V gene. V shed 5 bases, J shed 2 bases, and the junction held 3 bases outside the gene matches. The CDR3 consists of 13 residues. CDR3 nucleotides: TGTGCCAGCAGTATGACAGGGCCCTACGAGCAGTACTTC. This gives the protein CASSMTGPYEQYF.